Sequencing of this T cell receptor (beta chain) was carried out in a study of identical twins (dated by TCRdb to the mid-2010s). About the investigation overall: To test whether fetal clonotypes persist, the study used deep sequencing on TCR alpha and beta repertoires from monozygotic twins, unrelated adults of various ages, and cord blood. To rule out contamination, replicate twin experiments were performed at different times with different library preparation protocols. Study-wide findings and limitations: In monozygotic twins, out-of-frame TCR alpha sharing was systematically underestimated by recombination models, although the models agreed with sharing between unrelated individuals. Compared with coincidental sharing between unrelated individuals, out-of-frame TCR alpha sequences shared between twins showed an excess of sequences with low generation probability. In beta out-of-frame sequences, excess twin sharing was weaker, because having fewer shared sequences lowered the signal-to-noise ratio. Zero-insertion analyses could be partly confounded by invariant T cells such as MAIT and iNKT, although diverse VJ usage argued against such confounding for most clonotypes. Fewer insertions were carried by abundant cord blood beta clonotypes; a weaker similar trend was observed in young adult naive repertoires, while no such trend was observed in memory repertoires. Conclusions relied on cross-sectional statistical analysis, since the same donors could not be followed over many years.

This clonotype has just a few counts. Its antigen target is currently unknown. Base qualities are not provided; no much larger clone lies one nucleotide away. All donors were healthy Caucasians. The library was built by means of 5' RACE. Instrument on record: Illumina HiSeq 2000. Template switching introduced a universal primer binding site; the final cDNA contained a unique molecular identifier, enabling accurate counting of TCR cDNA molecules. Specific primers in the conserved constant-segment region were used to synthesize first-strand cDNA for the TCR alpha and beta chains. To control for contamination, every cDNA library carried two barcodes: a SMART-Mk sample barcode plus Illumina barcodes. Two successive PCR steps introduced TruSeq adapter sequences along with Illumina sample barcodes. The Illumina HiSeq platform was used with custom primers to sequence TCR alpha and beta cDNA libraries. Concerning the study's data processing: Raw reads were processed with MiGEC to extract unique molecular identifiers, and MiXCR was used to determine CDR3 positions. For each individual, recombination models were inferred using an EM algorithm with the repgenHMM and IGoR tools. Shared clonotype analysis was performed with the tcR package in R, normalizing sharing by the product of cloneset sizes. To study raw recombination free of thymic and clonal selection effects, out-of-frame nonproductive sequences were analyzed. Starting from the raw public reads, TCRdb applied fastp trimming at Q25, assembled clones with MiXCR and retained in-frame beta chains. Each record represents a unique CDR3 protein, reported with the most common genes and DNA among its rows. These V and J calls originate from TCRdb's pipeline instead of the authors' own analysis. The sample table records around 1.7 million distinct CDR3 sequences; about 30% of these occur just once. Jointly, the top ten make up over 0.25% of the sample.

The trim is 5 bases for V and 13 bases for J, with a gap of 24 bases between the germline ends. Reading from cysteine to phenylalanine, the CDR3 counts 14 amino acids. The entry retains the CDR3 DNA only, 42 bases that are in frame from base 1. From the germline V gene, CDR1 is SGHRS and CDR2 is YFSETQ. This TCR was recovered from a newborn girl in good health. The chain uses TRBV5-1 and TRBJ1-1, with a weak D call of TRBD1 (5 bases match). The specimen sequenced was cord blood. In nucleotide form, the sequence is TGCGCCAGCAGTCTGGGGGGGGAATCCGCTGATGGTTTCTTT. It translates to CASSLGGESADGFF.